A selection of T cell receptor beta chains follows, all from one sample in a study of blood T cell repertoires in COVID-19. Generated by immunoSEQ multiplex PCR, the TCRdb table keeps only in-frame clones and is missing some. The data show about 130,000 clones, with around 79% seen just once and around 5% held by the top ten. The sample comprised peripheral blood. These receptors all stem from a woman aged 70 to 79 with COVID-19, enrolled during active disease. Both conserved end residues are part of each CDR3. A D gene is named only where the DNA matches it firmly. Size tells how often a clone was seen (once, few, many) or the class of an expanded clone, and some rows leave it out.

TRBV6-1	TRBJ1-6	NA	TRBD1	CASSEQEGAPSPLHF	TGTGCCAGCAGTGAACAAGAGGGGGCGCCCTCACCCCTCCACTTT
TRBV19	TRBJ1-5	NA	TRBD1	CASSVHRGGKGNQPQHF	TGTGCCAGTAGTGTTCACAGGGGCGGTAAAGGCAATCAGCCCCAGCATTTT
TRBV5-5	TRBJ2-2	NA	NA	CASSLGTENTGELFF	TGTGCCAGCAGCTTGGGGACAGAAAACACCGGGGAGCTGTTTTTT
TRBV7-3	TRBJ1-1	NA	TRBD1	CASSKTGTNTEAFF	TGTGCCAGCAGCAAGACAGGGACGAACACTGAAGCTTTCTTT
TRBV15	TRBJ1-6	NA	NA	CATSRDPVAGLLHF	TGTGCCACCAGCAGAGATCCAGTGGCAGGCCTCCTCCACTTT
TRBV5-6	TRBJ2-7	NA	NA	CASSHRGAHEQYF	TGTGCCAGCAGCCATCGGGGGGCCCACGAGCAGTACTTC
TRBV29-1	TRBJ2-5	NA	NA	CSVGRETQYF	TGCAGCGTTGGTCGGGAGACCCAGTACTTC
TRBV9	TRBJ1-2	once	TRBD1	CASSDGQGVSYGYTF	TGTGCCAGCAGCGACGGCCAGGGGGTATCCTATGGCTACACCTTC
TRBV29-1	TRBJ1-2	NA	TRBD1	CSSWTGGYGYTF	TGCAGCTCTTGGACAGGGGGCTATGGCTACACCTTC
TRBV3-1/TRBV3-2	TRBJ2-7	few	NA	CASSLWPPYEQYF	TGTGCCAGCAGCCTCTGGCCCCCCTACGAGCAGTACTTC
TRBV6-2/TRBV6-3	TRBJ2-7	NA	NA	CASSDTTYEQYF	TGTGCCAGCAGCGACACGACCTACGAGCAGTACTTC
TRBV7-8	TRBJ2-7	NA	NA	CASSTNRDREQYF	TGTGCCAGCAGCACCAACAGGGACCGCGAGCAGTACTTC
TRBV30	TRBJ2-3	few	NA	CACKITGYSTDTQYF	TGTGCCTGTAAGATAACAGGGTACAGCACAGATACGCAGTATTTT
TRBV19	TRBJ1-4	NA	NA	CASSTRGRNTNEKLFF	TGTGCCAGTAGCACAAGGGGCCGCAACACTAATGAAAAACTGTTTTTT
TRBV6-1	TRBJ1-4	few	NA	CASSERPGKNEKLFF	TGTGCCAGCAGTGAACGCCCAGGAAAAAATGAAAAACTGTTTTTT
TRBV9	TRBJ2-7	NA	NA	CASSVYPETYEQYF	TGTGCCAGCAGCGTCTACCCTGAAACCTACGAGCAGTACTTC
TRBV7-9	TRBJ2-1	NA	TRBD2	CASSPGLARNEQFF	TGTGCCAGCAGCCCAGGACTAGCGCGGAATGAGCAGTTCTTC
TRBV4-3	TRBJ1-5	few	TRBD1	CASSPDRGQPQHF	TGCGCCAGCAGCCCCGACAGGGGGCAGCCCCAGCATTTT
TRBV4-1	TRBJ1-1	NA	NA	CASSQVYREGTEAFF	TGCGCCAGCAGCCAAGTGTACAGGGAAGGAACTGAAGCTTTCTTT
TRBV7-2	TRBJ2-3	NA	NA	CASSLGHRIGADTQYF	TGTGCCAGCAGCTTAGGCCACAGGATCGGCGCAGATACGCAGTATTTT
TRBV20-1	TRBJ1-1	NA	NA	CSASIGGNTEAFF	TGCAGTGCTAGTATAGGGGGGAACACTGAAGCTTTCTTT
TRBV6-5	TRBJ1-1	NA	NA	CASRRGATEAFF	TGTGCCAGCCGGCGGGGAGCCACTGAAGCTTTCTTT
TRBV5-4	TRBJ1-6	NA	TRBD1	CASSSKTTGAHGSPLHF	TGTGCCAGCAGCTCCAAAACCACAGGGGCGCACGGTTCACCCCTCCACTTT
TRBV27	TRBJ2-7	once	TRBD2	CASSSAGGESYEQYF	TGTGCCAGCAGTTCGGCTGGGGGGGAATCCTACGAGCAGTACTTC
TRBV18	TRBJ1-5	NA	NA	CASSPPTGIQPQHF	TGTGCCAGCTCACCACCTACAGGGATTCAGCCCCAGCATTTT
TRBV14	TRBJ2-1	NA	TRBD2	CASSPRLAGATNEQFF	TGTGCCAGCAGCCCGCGTCTAGCGGGGGCCACCAATGAGCAGTTCTTC
TRBV19	TRBJ2-4	NA	NA	CASSIEVAEGAKNIQYF	TGTGCCAGTAGTATAGAGGTTGCAGAGGGAGCCAAAAACATTCAGTACTTC
TRBV5-1	TRBJ2-1	NA	NA	CASSGGVGSSYNEQFF	TGCGCCAGCAGCGGCGGGGTGGGAAGCTCCTACAATGAGCAGTTCTTC
TRBV6-2/TRBV6-3	TRBJ2-2	NA	TRBD1	CASSYSGQGTGELFF	TGTGCCAGCAGTTACTCAGGACAGGGGACCGGGGAGCTGTTTTTT
TRBV7-9	TRBJ2-5	NA	NA	CASSGLPGTTQETQYF	TGTGCCAGCAGCGGGCTCCCCGGGACAACCCAAGAGACCCAGTACTTC
TRBV6-5	TRBJ2-3	NA	TRBD2	CANRRGAGDTQYF	TGTGCCAACAGGCGGGGGGCGGGAGATACGCAGTATTTT
TRBV6-5	TRBJ2-5	NA	NA	CASGTWRGETQYF	TGTGCCAGCGGGACCTGGCGGGGAGAGACCCAGTACTTC
TRBV2	TRBJ1-1	NA	NA	CASSERGMNTEAFF	TGTGCCAGCAGTGAAAGGGGCATGAACACTGAAGCTTTCTTT
TRBV6-2/TRBV6-3	TRBJ2-3	NA	NA	CASSYRSADTQYF	TGTGCCAGCAGTTATCGTTCAGCAGATACGCAGTATTTT
TRBV6-6	TRBJ2-2	NA	TRBD2	CASSHSGGGTGELFF	TGTGCCAGCAGTCATAGCGGGGGCGGCACCGGGGAGCTGTTTTTT
TRBV19	TRBJ1-5	NA	TRBD1	CASSLSRGQGNQPQHF	TGTGCCAGTAGTCTCTCCCGCGGACAGGGTAATCAGCCCCAGCATTTT
TRBV5-1	TRBJ1-1	NA	TRBD1	CASSLAIRGLVDGTEAFF	TGCGCCAGCAGCTTGGCCATCAGGGGGCTAGTGGACGGCACTGAAGCTTTCTTT
TRBV2	TRBJ2-2	NA	NA	CASNGPTGTTGELFF	TGTGCCAGCAACGGTCCCACAGGGACCACCGGGGAGCTGTTTTTT
TRBV3-1/TRBV3-2	TRBJ1-1	NA	NA	CASSQDLQTRTFF	TGTGCCAGCAGCCAAGATTTGCAGACAAGGACTTTCTTT
TRBV6-6	TRBJ2-1	NA	NA	CASSPHGGHGSSYNEQFF	TGTGCCAGCAGTCCCCACGGGGGGCACGGAAGTTCCTACAATGAGCAGTTCTTC
TRBV10-3	TRBJ2-6	NA	NA	CAISDTSGANVLTF	TGTGCCATCAGTGACACTTCTGGGGCCAACGTCCTGACTTTC